The clone carrying this T cell receptor (beta chain) was observed at least ten times. CDR1 is GTSNPN, CDR2 SVGIG, per germline (reference sequence). Trimming took off 0 bases at V and 7 bases at J, with 10 bases between the two ends. The CDR3 extends over 13 amino acids. This record belongs to a study of beta chain features in type 1 diabetes. Sequenced material consisted of expressed TCRB transcripts (all of the isolated RNA was reverse transcribed). The table came from immunoSEQ multiplex PCR; TCRdb's copy has only in-frame clones and leaves some out. The data show more than 350,000 clones, about an eighth seen once.

The material sequenced was naive CD4+ T cells from blood. The chain combines TRBV30 with TRBJ1-5; D unclear. This TCR was sampled from a young woman in good health. The CDR3 region is CAWSVFGRQPQHF. The CDR3 coding sequence is TGTGCCTGGAGTGTATTTGGGAGGCAGCCCCAGCATTTT.